These 8 T cell receptor beta chains were all obtained from the same sample, sequenced in a study of post-analysis software for immune sequencing data. Study-level points and caveats: TRBV segments more frequent in patients than in controls numbered roughly 5 and included TRBV5-6, TRBV5-1 and TRBV20-1.

The TCR beta cDNA libraries carried unique molecular identifiers. From the PCR reads, TCRdb called clonotypes with MiXCR, one entry per CDR3 protein. The repertoire has about 540,000 distinct CDR3 sequences, less than 40% of them found once; the top ten carry about 5.6%. These TCRs are of unknown antigen specificity. Sequenced input: blood. These receptor sequences come from a girl under 18 with multiple sclerosis.

This clonotype was detected a few times. A much more abundant neighbour one base away suggests this may be a read error. The genes are TRBV20-1 and TRBJ2-7; 8 nucleotides align to TRBD2. The CDR3 consists of 14 residues. Germline lookup yields CDR1 DFQATT and CDR2 SNEGSKA (reference sequence). J lost 7 bases, V lost 6 bases, and 14 bases had no gene match. CDR3 nucleotides: TGCAGTGCGCCCGGGACTAGTGCGTACAATGAGCAGTACTTC. Encoded protein: CSAPGTSAYNEQYF.

The genes are TRBV4-2 and TRBJ2-3; 7 bases align to TRBD2. Germline values: CDR1 LGHNA, CDR2 YNFKEQ. Trimming cost V 0 bases and J 5 bases; bases outside gene matches: 14. The CDR3 has 18 residues. The CDR3 DNA follows: TGTGCCAGCAGCCAAGAAAAAGGAGCGGGGAATAGGGTAGATACGCAGTATTTT. Amino acids: CASSQEKGAGNRVDTQYF.

J is TRBJ2-1 and V is TRBV5-1, with D uncertain. The germline gives CDR1 SGHRS, CDR2 YFSETQ. The CDR3 has 15 residues. V was pared by 2 bases and J by 4 bases, with 13 bases between. The CDR3: CASSFPDARYNEQFF. The CDR3, as DNA: TGCGCCAGCAGCTTCCCTGACGCTCGGTACAATGAGCAGTTCTTC.

This clonotype is a singleton in its sample. This rearrangement joins TRBV7-2 to TRBJ2-3; D possibly uses TRBD1 or TRBD2 (5 bases each). There are 15 residues in the CDR3. V shed 3 bases and J shed 4 bases, with 14 bases lying between them. Germline V CDR1 and CDR2: SGHTA, FQGNSA. CDR3 DNA sequence: TGTGCCAGCAGCTTGAGGGGAGTGTGGTCAGATACGCAGTATTTT. This gives the protein CASSLRGVWSDTQYF.

The chain is built from TRBV5-1 and TRBJ1-1, with a possible D match to TRBD1 (5 bases). The germline CDR1 and CDR2 sequences are SGHRS and YFSETQ. The V end was cut by 0 bases, the J end by 5 bases, with 14 bases between. CDR3 length: 15 amino acids. CDR3 nucleotides: TGCGCCAGCAGCTTGGGGGTGGGGGTTGTTACTGAAGCTTTCTTT. Translating gives CASSLGVGVVTEAFF. Filled out from reference TRBV5-1 and TRBJ1-1, the complete variable domain reads KAGVTQTPRYLIKTRGQQVTLSCSPISGHRSVSWYQQTPGQGLQFLFEYFSETQRNKGNFPGRFSGRQFSNSRSEMNVSTLELGDSALYLCASSLGVGVVTEAFFGQGTRLTVV.

The V call is TRBV20-1, the J call TRBJ2-5; 12 bases line up with TRBD2. This CDR3 contains 17 residues. V was pared by 3 bases and J by 5 bases, with 13 bases of the junction left unmatched. The germline V gene encodes CDR1 DFQATT and CDR2 SNEGSKA (reference sequence). The CDR3 DNA reads TGCAGTGCTAGTCCTCTAGCGGGGGGGCCGGTGACGGAGACCCAGTACTTC. Translating it yields CSASPLAGGPVTETQYF.

The CDR3 nucleotides are TGTGCCAGCAGCTTAGGGAGGGGACAGGGGCCCAACAATGAGCAGTTCTTC. This codes for CASSLGRGQGPNNEQFF. This chain connects TRBV11-2 to TRBJ2-1; 10 bases are shared with TRBD1. The CDR3 runs to 17 residues. V gave up 1 base and J gave up 5 bases; unmatched junction bases: 8. Germline loops: CDR1 SGHAT, CDR2 FQNNGV.

The genes are TRBV7-6 and TRBJ2-4; TRBD1 agrees at 7 bases. The end of the DNA aligns better with TRBJ2-7, so the J call may be wrong. The germline CDR1 and CDR2 sequences are SGHVS and FNYEAQ. The CDR3 runs 14 residues. The CDR3 here is CASSSTGFRGEQYF. In DNA, the CDR3 is TGTGCCAGCAGCTCGACAGGGTTTCGTGGCGAGCAGTACTTC.